This is a list of T cell receptor beta chains from one sample in a study of T cell responses to AZD1222 COVID-19 vaccine. Some clones are missing from TCRdb's copy, which holds only in-frame ones; the method was immunoSEQ multiplex PCR. Here the sample spans 65,000 to 70,000 clones, 83% being singletons. The specimen was peripheral blood, collected 28 days after the second AZD1222 dose. The receptors derive from an adult who received the AZD1222 COVID-19 vaccine. The CDR3 runs from the conserved cysteine through the conserved F or W. Fields, in order: D gene, clone size, V gene, CDR3 length, J gene, CDR3 protein, CDR3 DNA. D genes are given only for firm matches. Not every row has a clone size; where given, it reads once, few, many or a size class.

>TRBD1|.|TRBV18|15|TRBJ1-1
CASSWTGGGNTEAFF
TGTGCCAGCTCATGGACAGGGGGTGGGAACACTGAAGCTTTCTTT
>TRBD1|.|TRBV27|16|TRBJ1-5
CASSLLGQGSNQPQHF
TGTGCCAGCAGTTTATTGGGACAGGGAAGCAATCAGCCCCAGCATTTT
>.|once|TRBV27|13|TRBJ2-7
CASSSQGNHEQYF
TGTGCCAGCAGTTCCCAGGGCAACCACGAGCAGTACTTC
>.|.|TRBV2|15|TRBJ2-2
CASSEASVITGELFF
TGTGCCAGCAGTGAAGCGTCGGTAATCACCGGGGAGCTGTTTTTT
>.|.|TRBV9|14|TRBJ2-7
CASSVGLGPYEQYF
TGTGCCAGCAGCGTAGGCCTAGGTCCCTACGAGCAGTACTTC
>.|.|TRBV30|16|TRBJ2-1
CAWSPYTGFSYNEQFF
TGTGCCTGGAGCCCTTACACAGGGTTCTCCTACAATGAGCAGTTCTTC
>.|.|TRBV6-5|13|TRBJ1-1
CASSRRDAAEAFF
TGTGCCAGCAGCCGCCGGGACGCCGCTGAAGCTTTCTTT
>.|.|TRBV28|14|TRBJ2-1
CASSPPGERNEQFF
TGTGCCAGCAGTCCCCCGGGCGAACGCAATGAGCAGTTCTTC
>.|once|TRBV28|12|TRBJ2-1
CASSWDYNEQFF
TGTGCCAGCAGCTGGGACTACAATGAGCAGTTCTTC
>TRBD1|.|TRBV30|14|TRBJ1-5
CAWSAGTGNQPQHF
TGTGCCTGGAGCGCCGGGACAGGGAATCAGCCCCAGCATTTT
>.|.|TRBV24-1|13|TRBJ2-7
CAASPWTVYEQYF
TGTGCCGCCTCCCCCTGGACGGTCTACGAGCAGTACTTC
>.|.|TRBV3-1/TRBV3-2|16|TRBJ2-3
CASSPTLRDPRDTQYF
TGTGCCAGCAGTCCCACGCTTCGGGACCCCCGGGATACGCAGTATTTT
>.|.|TRBV7-9|14|TRBJ1-1
CASSSSGGSTEAFF
TGTGCCAGCAGCTCGTCCGGGGGATCCACTGAAGCTTTCTTT